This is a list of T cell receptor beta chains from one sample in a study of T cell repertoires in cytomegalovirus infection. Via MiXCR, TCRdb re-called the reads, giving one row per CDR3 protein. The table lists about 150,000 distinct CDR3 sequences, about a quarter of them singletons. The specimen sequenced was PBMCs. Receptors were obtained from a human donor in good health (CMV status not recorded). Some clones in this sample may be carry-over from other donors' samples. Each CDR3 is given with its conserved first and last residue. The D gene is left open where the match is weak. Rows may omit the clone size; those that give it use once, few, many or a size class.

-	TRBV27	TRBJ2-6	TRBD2	CASSLFPGLAGGAGANVLTF	TGTGCCAGCAGTTTATTCCCGGGACTAGCGGGGGGGGCTGGGGCCAACGTCCTGACTTTC
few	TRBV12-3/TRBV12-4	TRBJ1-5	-	CASSPRQVQPQHF	TGTGCCAGCAGTCCCAGACAAGTACAGCCCCAGCATTTT
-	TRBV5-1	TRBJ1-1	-	CASSLEGGYTEAFF	TGCGCCAGCAGCTTGGAAGGCGGATACACTGAAGCTTTCTTT
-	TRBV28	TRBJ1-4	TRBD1	CASSPLDRDDEKLFF	TGTGCCAGCAGTCCCCTGGACAGGGACGACGAAAAACTGTTTTTT
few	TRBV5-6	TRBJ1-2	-	CASSLDMDVGGYTF	TGTGCCAGCAGCTTGGACATGGATGTAGGAGGCTACACCTTC
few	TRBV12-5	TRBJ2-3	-	CASADDTGKRADTQYF	TGTGCTAGTGCCGACGACACCGGGAAGAGGGCAGATACGCAGTATTTT
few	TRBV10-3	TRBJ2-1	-	CAISDLSLGGFSGSYNEQFF	TGTGCCATCAGTGATCTATCTCTGGGAGGATTCTCCGGCTCCTACAATGAGCAGTTCTTC
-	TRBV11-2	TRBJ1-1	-	CASRNQGNTEAFF	TGTGCCAGCAGGAACCAGGGGAATACTGAAGCTTTCTTT
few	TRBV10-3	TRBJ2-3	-	CAISESTGTGTTDTQYF	TGTGCCATCAGTGAGTCGACCGGGACTGGAACCACAGATACGCAGTATTTT
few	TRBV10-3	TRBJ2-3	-	CAISAAWSTDTQYF	TGTGCCATCAGTGCCGCGTGGTCTACAGATACGCAGTATTTT
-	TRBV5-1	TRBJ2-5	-	CASSTRDKETQYF	TGCGCCAGCAGCACCCGGGACAAGGAGACCCAGTACTTC
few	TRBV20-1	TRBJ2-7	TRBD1	CSARPPGQGYEQYF	TGCAGTGCTAGGCCCCCGGGACAGGGTTATGAGCAGTACTTC
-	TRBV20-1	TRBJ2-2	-	CSAPQRGATGELFF	TGCAGTGCTCCCCAACGGGGGGCCACCGGGGAGCTGTTTTTT
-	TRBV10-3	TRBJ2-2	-	CAISEPTGELFF	TGTGCCATCAGTGAGCCCACCGGGGAGCTGTTTTTT
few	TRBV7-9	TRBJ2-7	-	CASSLGTTSSYEQYF	TGTGCCAGCAGCCTCGGGACAACAAGCTCCTACGAGCAGTACTTC
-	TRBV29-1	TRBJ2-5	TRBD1	CSERTGRETQYF	TGCAGCGAAAGGACAGGGCGGGAGACCCAGTACTTC
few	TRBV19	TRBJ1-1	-	CASSALRGTEAFF	TGTGCCAGTAGTGCCTTAAGGGGAACTGAAGCTTTCTTT
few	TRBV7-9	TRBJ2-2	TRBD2	CASSPSGGTKRTGELFF	TGTGCCAGCAGCCCTAGCGGGGGTACAAAGAGGACCGGGGAGCTGTTTTTT
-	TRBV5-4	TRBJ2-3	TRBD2	CASSLGGSGGSPNRGTDTQYF	TGTGCCAGCAGCTTGGGTGGTAGCGGGGGTTCACCCAATAGGGGCACAGATACGCAGTATTTT
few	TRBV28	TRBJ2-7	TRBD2	CASRVAGSTYEQYF	TGTGCCAGCAGGGTAGCGGGAAGTACCTACGAGCAGTACTTC
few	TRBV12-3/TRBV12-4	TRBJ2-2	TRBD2	CASISPGTSRTGELFF	TGTGCCAGCATTTCTCCAGGGACTAGTCGCACCGGGGAGCTGTTTTTT
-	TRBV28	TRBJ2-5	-	CASSSSTAQETQYF	TGTGCCAGCAGTTCCTCGACAGCACAAGAGACCCAGTACTTC
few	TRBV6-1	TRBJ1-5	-	CASRDDRRNQPQHF	TGTGCCAGCAGAGACGACAGGCGCAATCAGCCCCAGCATTTT
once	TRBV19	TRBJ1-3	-	CASSTGTTGNTIYF	TGTGCCAGTAGTACGGGGACAACTGGAAACACCATATATTTT
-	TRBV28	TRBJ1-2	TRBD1	CASSSDRAFYGYTF	TGTGCCAGCAGTTCGGACAGGGCGTTCTATGGCTACACCTTC